A single sample is the source of the 31 T cell receptor beta chains below, sequenced in a study of CXCR3-negative and CXCR3-positive naive CD8 T cells. Points from the study as a whole: Naive cells with CXCR3 showed TRB CDR3s that were more hydrophobic than those in CXCR3-negative naive cells.

cDNA libraries for TRB were generated by 5' RACE incorporating UMI labels. Using the 5' RACE reads, TCRdb records one entry per CDR3 protein without DNA. This sample's clone table lists 120,000 to 150,000 distinct CDR3 sequences. No antigen has been assigned to these receptors. Sample: naive CXCR3+ CD8+ T cells from blood. Subset described: CD45RO-CCR7+CD27+CD95- naive CD8+ T cells expressing CXCR3 (TNR3+). These TCRs come from a human donor in good health. Some clones in this sample may be carry-over from other donors' samples.

The chain is built from TRBV7-2 and TRBJ2-7; TCRdb names TRBD2, which stays unverified in the absence of DNA. There are 13 residues in the CDR3. In germline, CDR1 is SGHTA, CDR2 FQGNSA. CDR3 protein: CASSLTSSHEQYF.

V is TRBV12-3 or TRBV12-4 and J is TRBJ2-5; the TCRdb call, TRBD1, lacks DNA for checking. This CDR3 spans 12 amino acids. CDR3: CASTGPQETQYF.

This chain's CDR3 is CASSDRDNSPLHF. The chain couples TRBV6-4 to TRBJ1-6. Germline assignment: CDR1 MRHNA and CDR2 SNTAGT. The CDR3 extends over 13 amino acids.

The chain carries TRBV9 and TRBJ2-7; TCRdb's D call, TRBD2, is unchecked because there is no DNA. The germline V gene encodes CDR1 SGDLS and CDR2 YYNGEE. The CDR3 covers 15 residues. The CDR3 reads CASSAGGGRGNEQYF.

This chain uses TRBV10-3 with TRBJ2-7; TCRdb picks TRBD2, but there is no DNA to check that call. The CDR3 has 13 amino acids. Germline CDR1 and CDR2: ENHRY and SYGVKD. CDR3 protein: CAISAGLNYEQYF.

The chain is built from TRBV4-3 and TRBJ1-1. The CDR3 consists of 15 residues. Germline values: CDR1 LGHNA, CDR2 YSLEER. The CDR3 spells CASSQDSGMNTEAFF.

V and J are TRBV19 and TRBJ2-2; TCRdb reports TRBD2, a call that lacks DNA to check it against. Germline V gene data show CDR1 as LNHDA and CDR2 as SQIVND (reference sequence). The CDR3 has 15 amino acids. CDR3 protein: CASRREERETGELFF.

The chain is built from TRBV7-9 and TRBJ2-2; no DNA is available, so the TRBD1 call from TCRdb remains unchecked. Per the germline V gene, CDR1 is SEHNR and CDR2 is FQNEAQ (reference sequence). CDR3 length: 16 residues. CDR3 residues: CASSQAWGATIGELFF.

V is TRBV29-1 and J is TRBJ2-7. The V gene's germline CDR1 is SQVTM and CDR2 ANQGSEA. This CDR3 has 13 amino acids. CDR3 region: CSVLGQGPYEQYF.

The rearrangement joins TRBV18 to TRBJ2-3. Germline V gene sequence: CDR1 KGHSH, CDR2 LQKENI. CDR3 size: 15 residues. The chain's CDR3 is CASSPRIPSTDTQYF.

J is TRBJ1-2 and V is TRBV3-1; no DNA is available, so the TRBD1 call from TCRdb remains unchecked. Germline V lookup: CDR1 LGHDT, CDR2 YNNKEL (reference sequence). This CDR3 has 17 residues. The CDR3 protein is CASSQVLGDRKNYGYTF.

The chain has TRBV30 and TRBJ2-3; as DNA is missing, the TRBD1 call by TCRdb cannot be tested. CDR3 length: 15 amino acids. Germline values: CDR1 GTSNPN, CDR2 SVGIG (reference sequence). The CDR3 sequence: CAWSVGAASTDTQYF.

The chain carries TRBV15 and TRBJ1-1; TCRdb indicates TRBD1, and absent DNA this call remains unverified. Germline V gene lookup returns CDR1 LNHNV and CDR2 YYDKDF (reference sequence). This CDR3 has 14 amino acids. Here the CDR3 reads CATSRDRQYTEAFF.

This chain joins TRBV6-6 and TRBJ1-5; the D call of TRBD1 rests on TCRdb alone, since no DNA is present to check it. Germline V lookup: CDR1 MNHNY, CDR2 SVGAGI (reference sequence). The CDR3 consists of 14 residues. The CDR3 spells CASAGTVTNQPQHF.

The rearrangement joins TRBV20-1 to TRBJ2-5; TCRdb's D gene call, TRBD2, goes unchecked for lack of DNA. The length of the CDR3 is 13 residues. The germline V gene encodes CDR1 DFQATT and CDR2 SNEGSKA (reference sequence). CDR3 loop: CSAGYWDSETQYF.

The CDR3 region is CASSFATRGDEQYF. The J gene is TRBJ2-7, the V gene TRBV5-1; checking the TCRdb D call of TRBD1 is not possible without DNA. The CDR3 runs to 14 residues. Looked up from germline, CDR1 is SGHRS and CDR2 is YFSETQ.

The CDR3 loop reads CASRPFVSGNTEAFF. This sequence joins TRBV6-5 and TRBJ1-1. Germline CDR1 and CDR2: MNHEY and SVGAGI. The CDR3 contains 15 residues.

This chain joins TRBV25-1 and TRBJ1-2. CDR1 MGHDK and CDR2 SYGVNS come from the germline V gene. The CDR3 extends over 14 amino acids. The CDR3 sequence: CASSEFIGSHGYTF.

The rearrangement joins TRBV29-1 to TRBJ1-2; TCRdb's D call, TRBD1, is unchecked because there is no DNA. This CDR3 is 13 amino acids long. CDR1 is SQVTM and CDR2 is ANQGSEA in the germline V gene. The chain's CDR3 is CSVEDLGVRGYTF.

The chain is built from TRBV3-1 and TRBJ2-4. CDR1 and CDR2 from the germline V gene are LGHDT and YNNKEL (reference sequence). The CDR3 covers 15 residues. CDR3 residues: CASSQDRARKDIQYF. The full variable domain, its missing parts supplied by reference TRBV3-1 and TRBJ2-4, is DTAVSQTPKYLVTQMGNDKSIKCEQNLGHDTMYWYKQDSKKFLKIMFSYNNKELIINETVPNRFSPKSPDKAHLNLHINSLELGDSAVYFCASSQDRARKDIQYFGAGTRLSVL.

The CDR3 protein is CASSLVSQRVDEQFF. The genes are TRBV5-1 and TRBJ2-1; TCRdb gives TRBD2 as the D gene, but with no DNA this cannot be confirmed. The CDR3 is made up of 15 amino acids. CDR1 SGHRS and CDR2 YFSETQ come from the germline V gene.

The chain is built from TRBV7-3 and TRBJ1-2; TCRdb's D call, TRBD1, is unchecked because there is no DNA. CDR1 is SGHTA and CDR2 is FQGTGA in the germline V gene. The CDR3 consists of 13 residues. The chain's CDR3 is CASSPGPEDGYTF.

The genes are TRBV4-1 and TRBJ2-7. CDR1 and CDR2 from the germline V gene are MGHRA and YSYEKL. This CDR3 comprises 14 residues. CDR3 amino acids: CASSQVRGSGEQYF.

The V call is TRBV20-1, the J call TRBJ2-7; the D gene TCRdb calls, TRBD1, cannot be checked with no DNA. Germline lookup yields CDR1 DFQATT and CDR2 SNEGSKA (reference sequence). The CDR3 has 15 amino acids. The CDR3 region is CSAAALTGLSYEQYF.

This chain uses TRBV9 with TRBJ2-7; the D gene TCRdb calls, TRBD1, cannot be checked with no DNA. The CDR3 has 17 amino acids. The germline V gene has CDR1 SGDLS and CDR2 YYNGEE. The CDR3: CASSQKLGGMTNYEQYF. Full variable domain (missing parts from reference TRBV9 and TRBJ2-7): DSGVTQTPKHLITATGQRVTLRCSPRSGDLSVYWYQQSLDQGLQFLIQYYNGEERAKGNILERFSAQQFPDLHSELNLSSLELGDSALYFCASSQKLGGMTNYEQYFGPGTRLTVT.

CDR3 sequence: CASSYDTGTGAYEQYF. The chain carries TRBV19 and TRBJ2-7; absent DNA, TCRdb's TRBD1 call cannot be checked. Germline V lookup: CDR1 LNHDA, CDR2 SQIVND (reference sequence). The CDR3 extends over 16 amino acids.

The chain joins TRBV2 to TRBJ2-3; the D call from TCRdb, TRBD2, cannot be confirmed without DNA. The CDR3 covers 15 residues. Germline CDR1 and CDR2: SNHLY and FYNNEI. Here the CDR3 reads CASSHPSSGADTQYF.

This chain links TRBV24-1 with TRBJ2-1. Per the germline V gene, CDR1 is KGHDR and CDR2 is SFDVKD. This CDR3 has 14 residues. The CDR3 region is CATSLGGSYNEQFF.

J is TRBJ2-7 and V is TRBV7-9; lacking DNA, the TRBD1 call made by TCRdb goes unchecked. Germline values: CDR1 SEHNR, CDR2 FQNEAQ (reference sequence). The CDR3 covers 15 residues. CDR3 loop: CASSLQGGISAEQYF.

The rearrangement links TRBV29-1 to TRBJ2-2; there is no DNA to check the TCRdb D call of TRBD2. The CDR3 is 13 amino acids. The germline CDR1 and CDR2 sequences are SQVTM and ANQGSEA. The CDR3 sequence is CSVERAPVGELFF.

The J gene is TRBJ2-7, the V gene TRBV28; as DNA is missing, the TRBD2 call by TCRdb cannot be tested. CDR3 length: 15 residues. The germline V gene encodes CDR1 MDHEN and CDR2 SYDVKM. CDR3 loop: CASSLGLTVSYEQYF.